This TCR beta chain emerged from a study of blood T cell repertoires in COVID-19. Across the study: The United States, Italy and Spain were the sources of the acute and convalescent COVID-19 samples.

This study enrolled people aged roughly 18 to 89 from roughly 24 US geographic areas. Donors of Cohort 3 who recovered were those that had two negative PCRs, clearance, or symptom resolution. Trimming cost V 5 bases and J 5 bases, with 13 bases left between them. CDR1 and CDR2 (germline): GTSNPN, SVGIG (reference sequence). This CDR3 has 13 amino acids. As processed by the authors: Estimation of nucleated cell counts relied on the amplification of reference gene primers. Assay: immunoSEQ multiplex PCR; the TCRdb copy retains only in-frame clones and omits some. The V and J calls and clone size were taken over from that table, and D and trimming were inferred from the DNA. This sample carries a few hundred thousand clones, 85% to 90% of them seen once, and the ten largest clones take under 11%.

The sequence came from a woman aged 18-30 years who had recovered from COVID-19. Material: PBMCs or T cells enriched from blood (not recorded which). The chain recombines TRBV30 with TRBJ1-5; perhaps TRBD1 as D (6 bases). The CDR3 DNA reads TGTGCCTGGGGGGGCACGGACTATCAGCCCCAGCATTTT. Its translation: CAWGGTDYQPQHF.